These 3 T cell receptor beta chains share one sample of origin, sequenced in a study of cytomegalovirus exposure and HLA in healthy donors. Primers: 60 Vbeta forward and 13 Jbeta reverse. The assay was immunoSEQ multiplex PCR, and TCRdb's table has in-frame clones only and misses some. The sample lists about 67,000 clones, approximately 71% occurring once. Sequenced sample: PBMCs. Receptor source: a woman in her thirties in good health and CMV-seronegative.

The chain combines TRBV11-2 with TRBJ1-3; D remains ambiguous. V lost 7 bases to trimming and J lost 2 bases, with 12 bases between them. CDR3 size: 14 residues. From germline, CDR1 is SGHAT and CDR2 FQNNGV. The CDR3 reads CASTQERAGNTIYF. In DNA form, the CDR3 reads TGTGCCAGCACCCAAGAAAGAGCTGGAAACACCATATATTTT.

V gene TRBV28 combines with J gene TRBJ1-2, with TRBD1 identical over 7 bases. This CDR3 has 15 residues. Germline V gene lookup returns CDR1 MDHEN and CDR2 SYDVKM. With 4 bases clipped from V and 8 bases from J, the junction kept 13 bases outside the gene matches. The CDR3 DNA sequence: TGTGCCAGCAGTTCCCTATTTGACAGGGAATGGGGCTACACCTTC. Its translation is CASSSLFDREWGYTF.

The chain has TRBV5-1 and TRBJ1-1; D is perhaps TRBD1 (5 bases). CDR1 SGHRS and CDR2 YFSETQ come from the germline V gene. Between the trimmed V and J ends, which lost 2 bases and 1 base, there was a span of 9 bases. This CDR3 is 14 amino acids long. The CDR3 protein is CASSLSGGNTEAFF. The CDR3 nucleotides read TGCGCCAGCAGCTTAAGCGGGGGGAACACTGAAGCTTTCTTT.